This T cell receptor beta chain was recovered during a study of T cells in Graves' hyperthyroidism and ophthalmopathy. On the study more broadly: Staff took peripheral blood when the initial diagnosis was made, before any treatment began.

The study, taken as a whole, reports: Ophthalmopathy was told apart from stable hyperthyroidism by a 13 V-J model.

Amplified TCR beta CDR3 regions derived from RNA transcripts. The primer set for the first-round RT-PCR of the TCR CDR3 was HTBI. MiXCR, run by TCRdb on the multiplex PCR reads, gives a single entry per CDR3 protein. The sample has hundreds of thousands of distinct CDR3 sequences; roughly 14% are singletons. This clonotype was seen a few times. What it recognizes is unknown. Germline V gene lookup returns CDR1 MNHEY and CDR2 SVGAGI. The CDR3 runs to 11 residues. V was pared by 6 bases and J by 6 bases, with 9 bases between. This chain links TRBV6-5 with TRBJ2-7; no definite D call. The receptor was isolated from a middle-aged woman with Graves' ophthalmopathy. The sample consisted of blood. The CDR3 coding sequence is TGTGCCAGCAGGTTAGGTCGCGAGCAGTACTTC. Amino acids: CASRLGREQYF.